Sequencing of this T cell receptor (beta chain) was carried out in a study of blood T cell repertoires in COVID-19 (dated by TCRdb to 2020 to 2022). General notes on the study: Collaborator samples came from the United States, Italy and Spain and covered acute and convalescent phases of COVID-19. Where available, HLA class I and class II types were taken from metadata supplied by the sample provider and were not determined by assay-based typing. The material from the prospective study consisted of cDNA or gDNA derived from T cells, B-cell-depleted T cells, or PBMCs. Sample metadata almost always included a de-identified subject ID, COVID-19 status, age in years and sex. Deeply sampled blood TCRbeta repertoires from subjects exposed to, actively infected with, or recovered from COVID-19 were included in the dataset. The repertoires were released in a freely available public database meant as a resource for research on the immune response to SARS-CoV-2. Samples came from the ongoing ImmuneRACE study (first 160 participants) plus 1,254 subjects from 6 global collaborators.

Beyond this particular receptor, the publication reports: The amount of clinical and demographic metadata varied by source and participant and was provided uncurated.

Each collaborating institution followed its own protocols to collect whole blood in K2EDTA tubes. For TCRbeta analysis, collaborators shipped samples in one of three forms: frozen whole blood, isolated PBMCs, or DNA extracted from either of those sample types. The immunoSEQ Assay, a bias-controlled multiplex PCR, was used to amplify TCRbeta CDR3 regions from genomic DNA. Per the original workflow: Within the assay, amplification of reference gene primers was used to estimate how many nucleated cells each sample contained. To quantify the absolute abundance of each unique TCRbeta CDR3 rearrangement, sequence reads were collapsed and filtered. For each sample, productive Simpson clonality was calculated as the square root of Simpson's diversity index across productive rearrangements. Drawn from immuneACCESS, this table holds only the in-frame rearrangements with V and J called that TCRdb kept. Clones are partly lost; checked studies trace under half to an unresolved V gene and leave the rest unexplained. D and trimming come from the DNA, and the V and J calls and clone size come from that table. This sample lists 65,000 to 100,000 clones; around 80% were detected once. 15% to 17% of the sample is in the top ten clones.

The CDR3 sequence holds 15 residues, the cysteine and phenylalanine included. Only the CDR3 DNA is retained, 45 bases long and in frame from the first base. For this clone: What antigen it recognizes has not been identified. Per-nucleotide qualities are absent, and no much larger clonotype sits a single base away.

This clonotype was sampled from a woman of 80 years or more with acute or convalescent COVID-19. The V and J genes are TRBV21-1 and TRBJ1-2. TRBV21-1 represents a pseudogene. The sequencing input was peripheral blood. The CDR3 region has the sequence CASSLGTGANYGYTF. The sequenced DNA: TGTGCCAGCAGCTTGGGGACTGGAGCTAACTATGGCTACACCTTC.